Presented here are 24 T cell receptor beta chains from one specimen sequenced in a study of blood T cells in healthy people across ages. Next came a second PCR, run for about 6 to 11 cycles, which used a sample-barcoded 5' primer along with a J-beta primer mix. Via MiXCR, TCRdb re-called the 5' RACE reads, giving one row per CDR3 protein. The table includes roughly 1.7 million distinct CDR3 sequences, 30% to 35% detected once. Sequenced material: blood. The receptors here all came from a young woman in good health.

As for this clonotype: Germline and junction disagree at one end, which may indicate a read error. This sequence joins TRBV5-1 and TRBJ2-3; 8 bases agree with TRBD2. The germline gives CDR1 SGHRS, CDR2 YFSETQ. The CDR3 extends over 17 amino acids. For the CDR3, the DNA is TGCGCCAGCAGCTTGACTAGCGGACCGTCTAGCACAGATACGCGGTATTTT. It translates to CASSLTSGPSSTDTRYF.

The CDR3 DNA follows: TGTGCCAGCAGTTACACTGACCCAGGACCCTATAATTCACCCCTCCACTTT. This codes for CASSYTDPGPYNSPLHF. The chain employs TRBV6-6 and TRBJ1-6, with no clear D. The CDR3 spans 17 residues. Germline lookup yields CDR1 MNHNY and CDR2 SVGAGI (reference sequence). The V end lost 2 bases, the J end lost 2 bases, and 13 bases lay between the germline ends.

The CDR3 region has the DNA TGTGCCAGCAGCGCTACCTCCCCGGGGAGGGCGCAGTTCTTC. Protein product: CASSATSPGRAQFF. The chain has TRBV7-9 and TRBJ2-1; 7 bases fit TRBD2. Germline-derived CDR1 and CDR2 are SEHNR and FQNEAQ (reference sequence). This CDR3 is built from 14 residues. J lost 12 bases, V lost 5 bases, and 13 bases had no gene match.

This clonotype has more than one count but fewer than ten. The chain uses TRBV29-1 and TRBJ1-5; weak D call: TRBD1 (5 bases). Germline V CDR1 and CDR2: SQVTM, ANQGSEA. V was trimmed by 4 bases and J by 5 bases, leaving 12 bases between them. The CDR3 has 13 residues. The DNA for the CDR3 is TGCAGCGTTGGGGAAAGGGGAGATCAGCCCCAGCATTTT. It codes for CSVGERGDQPQHF. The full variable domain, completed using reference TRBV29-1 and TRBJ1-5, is SAVISQKPSRDICQRGTSLTIQCQVDSQVTMMFWYRQQPGQSLTLIATANQGSEATYESGFVIDKFPISRPNLTFSTLTVSNMSPEDSSIYLCSVGERGDQPQHFGDGTRLSIL.

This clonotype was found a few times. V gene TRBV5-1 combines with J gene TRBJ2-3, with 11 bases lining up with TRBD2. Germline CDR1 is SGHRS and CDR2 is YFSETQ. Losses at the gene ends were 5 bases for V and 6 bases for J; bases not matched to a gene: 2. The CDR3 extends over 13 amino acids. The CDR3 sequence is CASRTSGEDTQYF. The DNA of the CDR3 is TGCGCCAGCAGGACTAGCGGGGAGGATACGCAGTATTTT.

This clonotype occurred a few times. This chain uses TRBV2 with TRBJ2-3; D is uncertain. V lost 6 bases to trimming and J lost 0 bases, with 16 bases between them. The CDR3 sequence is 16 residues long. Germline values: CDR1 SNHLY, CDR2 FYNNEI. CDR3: CASRTSLETSTDTQYF. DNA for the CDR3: TGTGCCAGCAGGACCTCCCTAGAGACTAGCACAGATACGCAGTATTTT.

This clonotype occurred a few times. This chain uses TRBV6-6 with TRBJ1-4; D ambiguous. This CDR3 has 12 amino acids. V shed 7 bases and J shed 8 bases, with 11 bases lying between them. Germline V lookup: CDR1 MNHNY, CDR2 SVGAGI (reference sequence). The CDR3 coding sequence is TGTGCCAGCACCTCCAGACGGGAAAAACTGTTTTTT. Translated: CASTSRREKLFF.

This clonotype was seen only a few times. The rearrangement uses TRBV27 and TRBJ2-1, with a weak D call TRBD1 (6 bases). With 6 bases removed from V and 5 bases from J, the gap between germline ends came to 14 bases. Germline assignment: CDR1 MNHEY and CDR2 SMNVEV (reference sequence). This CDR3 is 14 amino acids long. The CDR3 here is CASRGQWANNEQFF. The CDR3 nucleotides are TGTGCCAGCAGAGGACAGTGGGCAAACAATGAGCAGTTCTTC.

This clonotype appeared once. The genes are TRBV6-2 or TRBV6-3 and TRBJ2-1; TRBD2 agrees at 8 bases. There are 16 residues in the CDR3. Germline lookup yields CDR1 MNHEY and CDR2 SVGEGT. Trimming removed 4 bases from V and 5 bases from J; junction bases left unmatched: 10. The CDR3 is CASSFPLTGGNNEQFF. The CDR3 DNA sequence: TGTGCCAGCAGTTTCCCTCTAACGGGAGGGAACAATGAGCAGTTCTTC.

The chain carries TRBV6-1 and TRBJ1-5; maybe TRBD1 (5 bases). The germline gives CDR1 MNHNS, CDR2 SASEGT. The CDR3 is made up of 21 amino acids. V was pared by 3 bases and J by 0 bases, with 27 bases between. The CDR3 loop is CASSDQVRDLARTYSNQPQHF. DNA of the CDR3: TGTGCCAGCAGTGATCAAGTGCGGGACTTAGCGCGTACTTATAGCAATCAGCCCCAGCATTTT.

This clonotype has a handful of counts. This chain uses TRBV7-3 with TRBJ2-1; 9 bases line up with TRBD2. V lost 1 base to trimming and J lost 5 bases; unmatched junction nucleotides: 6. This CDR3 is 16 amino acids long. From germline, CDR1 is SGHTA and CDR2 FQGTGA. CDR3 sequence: CASSLIPGLANNEQFF. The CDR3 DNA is TGTGCCAGCAGCTTAATACCAGGACTAGCGAACAATGAGCAGTTCTTC.

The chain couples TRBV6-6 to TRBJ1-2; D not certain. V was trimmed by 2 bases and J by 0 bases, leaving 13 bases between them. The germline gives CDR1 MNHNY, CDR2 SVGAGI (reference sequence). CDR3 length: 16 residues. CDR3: CASSYPDPLANYGYTF. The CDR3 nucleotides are TGTGCCAGCAGTTACCCAGATCCGTTAGCTAACTATGGCTACACCTTC.

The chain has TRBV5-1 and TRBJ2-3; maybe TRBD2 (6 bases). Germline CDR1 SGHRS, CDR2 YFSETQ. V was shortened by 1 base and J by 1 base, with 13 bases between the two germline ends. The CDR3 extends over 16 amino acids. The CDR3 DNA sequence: TGCGCCAGCAGCTTGAGACCCACGGGGGGCACAGATACGCAGTATTTT. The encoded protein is CASSLRPTGGTDTQYF.

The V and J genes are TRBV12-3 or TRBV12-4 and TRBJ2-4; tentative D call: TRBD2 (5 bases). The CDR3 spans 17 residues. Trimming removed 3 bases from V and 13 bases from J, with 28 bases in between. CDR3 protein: CASSLMAGPAPFKEQYF. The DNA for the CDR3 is TGTGCCAGCAGTTTGATGGCGGGCCCCGCTCCGTTTAAAGAGCAGTACTTC.

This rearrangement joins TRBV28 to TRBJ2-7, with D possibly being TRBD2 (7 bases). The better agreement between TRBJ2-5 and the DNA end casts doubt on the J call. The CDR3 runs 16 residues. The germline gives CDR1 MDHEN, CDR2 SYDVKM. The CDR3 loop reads CASSGSGASGKETQYF. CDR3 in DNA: TGTGCCAGCAGTGGTTCAGGGGCTAGCGGAAAAGAGACCCAGTACTTC.

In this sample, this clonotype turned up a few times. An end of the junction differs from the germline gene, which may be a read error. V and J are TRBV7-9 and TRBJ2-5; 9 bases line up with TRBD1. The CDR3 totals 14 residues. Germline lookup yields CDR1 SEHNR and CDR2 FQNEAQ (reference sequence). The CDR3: CTSSSDRGGETQYF. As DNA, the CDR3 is TGTACCAGCAGCTCGGACAGGGGAGGTGAGACCCAGTACTTC. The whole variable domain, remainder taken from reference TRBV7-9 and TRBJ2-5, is DTGVSQNPRHKITKRGQNVTFRCDPISEHNRLYWYRQTLGQGPEFLTYFQNEAQLEKSRLLSDRFSAERPKGSFSTLEIQRTEQGDSAMYLCTSSSDRGGETQYFGPGTRLLVL.

The CDR3 protein is CASSAGGQGTTQYF. DNA of the CDR3: TGTGCCAGCAGTGCCGGCGGACAGGGGACAACGCAGTATTTT. This sequence joins TRBV6-1 and TRBJ2-3; 9 nucleotides align to TRBD1. V shed 4 bases and J 9 bases; nucleotides not matched to a gene: 8. The CDR3 loop spans 14 amino acids. Germline V gene lookup returns CDR1 MNHNS and CDR2 SASEGT.

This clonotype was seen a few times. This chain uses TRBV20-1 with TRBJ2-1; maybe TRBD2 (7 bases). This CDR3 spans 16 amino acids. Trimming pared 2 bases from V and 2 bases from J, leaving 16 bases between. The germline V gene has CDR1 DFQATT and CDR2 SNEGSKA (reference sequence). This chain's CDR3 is CSARPKGGITYNEQFF. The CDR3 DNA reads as TGCAGTGCTAGACCTAAGGGGGGGATCACCTACAATGAGCAGTTCTTC.

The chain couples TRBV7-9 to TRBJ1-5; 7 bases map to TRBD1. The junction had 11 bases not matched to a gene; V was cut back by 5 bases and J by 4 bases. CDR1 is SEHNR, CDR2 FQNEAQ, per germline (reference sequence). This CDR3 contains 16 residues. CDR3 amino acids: CASSLRTGTANQPQHF. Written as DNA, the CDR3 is TGTGCCAGCAGCCTACGTACCGGGACAGCTAATCAGCCCCAGCATTTT. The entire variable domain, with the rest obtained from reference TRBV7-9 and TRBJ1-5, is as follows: DTGVSQNPRHKITKRGQNVTFRCDPISEHNRLYWYRQTLGQGPEFLTYFQNEAQLEKSRLLSDRFSAERPKGSFSTLEIQRTEQGDSAMYLCASSLRTGTANQPQHFGDGTRLSIL.

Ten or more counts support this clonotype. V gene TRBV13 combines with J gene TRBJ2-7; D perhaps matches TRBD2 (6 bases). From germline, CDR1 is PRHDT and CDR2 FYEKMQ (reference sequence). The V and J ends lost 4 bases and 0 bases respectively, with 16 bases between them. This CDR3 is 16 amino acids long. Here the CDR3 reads CASSSTGLLLSYEQYF. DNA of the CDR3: TGTGCCAGCAGCTCAACGGGACTGCTCCTCTCCTACGAGCAGTACTTC.

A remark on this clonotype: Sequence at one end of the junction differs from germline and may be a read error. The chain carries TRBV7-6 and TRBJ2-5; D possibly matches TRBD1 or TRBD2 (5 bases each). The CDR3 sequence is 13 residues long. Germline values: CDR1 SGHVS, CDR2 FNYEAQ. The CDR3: CASSLAGFYERYF. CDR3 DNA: TGTGCCAGCAGCCTAGCAGGGTTCTACGAGCGGTACTTC.

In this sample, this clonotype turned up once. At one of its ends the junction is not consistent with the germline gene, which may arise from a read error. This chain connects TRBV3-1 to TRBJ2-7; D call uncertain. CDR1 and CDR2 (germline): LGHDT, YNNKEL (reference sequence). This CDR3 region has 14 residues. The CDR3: CTSSQEGISYEQYF. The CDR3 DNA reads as TGTACCAGCAGCCAAGAAGGAATTTCCTACGAGCAGTACTTC.

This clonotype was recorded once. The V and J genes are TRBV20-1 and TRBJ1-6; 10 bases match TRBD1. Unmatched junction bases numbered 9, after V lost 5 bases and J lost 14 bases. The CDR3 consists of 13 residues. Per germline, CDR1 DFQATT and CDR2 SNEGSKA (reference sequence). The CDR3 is CSARPRTGGTLHF. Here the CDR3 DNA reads TGCAGTGCTCGCCCGAGGACAGGGGGAACCCTCCACTTT.

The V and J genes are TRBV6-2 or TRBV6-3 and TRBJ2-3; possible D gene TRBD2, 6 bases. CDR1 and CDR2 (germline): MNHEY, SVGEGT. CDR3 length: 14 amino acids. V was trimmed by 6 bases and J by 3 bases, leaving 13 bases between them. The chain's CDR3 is CASSWIAVTDTQYF. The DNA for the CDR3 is TGTGCCAGCAGCTGGATAGCGGTGACAGATACGCAGTATTTT.